A single sample is the source of the 4 T cell receptor beta chains below, sequenced in a study of T cell responses to AZD1222 COVID-19 vaccine. Profiling relied on immunoSEQ multiplex PCR, and the TCRdb table lists in-frame clones only, not all of them. The sample records about 170,000 clones, about nine tenths being singletons. The sample in question was peripheral blood, obtained on day 0 of AZD1222 vaccination. These receptors all stem from an adult in good health.

This chain joins TRBV5-5 and TRBJ1-5, with D possibly being TRBD1 (6 bases). The CDR3 is made up of 15 amino acids. Germline CDR1 and CDR2: SGHKS and YYEKEE (reference sequence). V lost 6 bases and J lost 0, with 13 bases in between. This CDR3 reads CASTSGTSSNQPQHF. DNA for the CDR3: TGTGCCAGCACCTCCGGGACAAGTAGCAATCAGCCCCAGCATTTT.

The gene calls are TRBV6-5 and TRBJ2-1; 10 positions agree with TRBD2. CDR3 length: 15 residues. V gave up 6 bases and J gave up 7 bases; unmatched junction bases: 9. The germline gives CDR1 MNHEY, CDR2 SVGAGI. CDR3 sequence (DNA): TGTGCCAGCAGGTATACTAGCGGGGTTGGTAATGAGCAGTTCTTC. Amino acids: CASRYTSGVGNEQFF.

This chain links TRBV7-8 with TRBJ2-7; D might be TRBD2 (6 bases). Looked up from germline, CDR1 is SGHVS and CDR2 is FQNEAQ. This CDR3 spans 15 amino acids. Trimming shortened V by 1 base and J by 6 bases, and 16 bases separated the two germline ends. The DNA of the CDR3 is TGTGCCAGCAGCTTAGACGGGAGCCGGTCGGGCGAGCAGTACTTC. This encodes CASSLDGSRSGEQYF.

The rearrangement joins TRBV18 to TRBJ1-1; the D gene is possibly TRBD1 (6 bases). Between the trimmed V and J ends, which lost 2 bases and 8 bases, there was a span of 12 bases. The germline gives CDR1 KGHSH, CDR2 LQKENI. The CDR3 is made up of 13 amino acids. CDR3 sequence reads: CASSPVQGREAFF. The CDR3 nucleotides read TGTGCCAGCTCACCAGTACAGGGTAGGGAAGCTTTCTTT.